These 9 T cell receptor beta chains were sequenced from one sample in a study of vaccination and CD4 T cells after COVID-19 (dated by TCRdb to between 2022 and 2023). Library method: PCR. The run used an Illumina iSeq 100. DNA from cultured CD4+ T cells underwent TCR sequencing with the Oncomine TCR Beta short-read assay at the Johns Hopkins FTIC core. TCRdb cleaned the public reads at Q25 with fastp, built clones with MiXCR and kept in-frame beta chains. Entries are consolidated by CDR3 protein sequence, retaining the most common genes and DNA. The sample has 8,500 to 10,000 distinct CDR3 sequences on record, under 50% of them singletons. The top ten clones comprise 9% to 15% of the sample. Their specific antigens are unknown. In light of the paper, this sample's treatment or condition label describes: roughly 10-day PBMC culture with coronavirus spike peptide pools or control peptides (ViraFEST assay).

The sample comprised CD4+ T cells from blood, cultured in vitro. Source of these receptors: a human donor who had recovered from COVID-19.

The chain has TRBV12-3 or TRBV12-4 and TRBJ2-1; 9 nucleotides agree with TRBD2. The CDR3 is 14 amino acids. The V and J ends lost 7 bases and 8 bases, in that order; junction bases with no gene match: 9. The CDR3 region is CASTRLAASHEQFF. In DNA, the CDR3 is TGTGCCAGCACCAGACTAGCGGCCTCCCATGAGCAGTTCTTC.

The rearrangement joins TRBV7-9 to TRBJ1-2; 7 positions agree with TRBD1. The junction had 15 bases not matched to a gene; V was cut back by 5 bases and J by 3 bases. The germline gives CDR1 SEHNR, CDR2 FQNEAQ (reference sequence). The CDR3 has 17 residues. The CDR3 loop is CASSLRPNRGTDYGYTF. The CDR3 DNA sequence: TGTGCCAGCAGCCTCCGCCCGAACAGGGGAACTGACTATGGCTACACCTTC.

This chain uses TRBV7-8 with TRBJ2-7, with 8 bases lining up with TRBD1. This CDR3 is built from 15 residues. Trimming took 1 base from V and 2 from J; bases not matched to a gene: 4. Germline V lookup: CDR1 SGHVS, CDR2 FQNEAQ. CDR3 in amino acids: CASSLVGTGTYEQYF. CDR3 bases: TGTGCCAGCAGCTTAGTAGGGACAGGCACCTACGAGCAGTACTTC.

This chain joins TRBV12-3 or TRBV12-4 and TRBJ2-7; 8 nucleotides match TRBD2. The trim removed 1 base at V and 2 bases at J, leaving 1 base unmatched. CDR3 size: 14 residues. The CDR3 here is CASSLGGGPYEQYF. The CDR3 coding sequence is TGTGCCAGCAGTTTAGGCGGGGGGCCCTACGAGCAGTACTTC.

This clonotype was counted only a few times. The chain links TRBV6-2 or TRBV6-3 to TRBJ1-2; D is unresolved. V shed 6 bases and J shed 0 bases, with 8 bases lying between them. This CDR3 is built from 13 residues. From germline, CDR1 is MNHEY and CDR2 SVGEGT. Here the CDR3 DNA reads TGTGCCAGCAGGATCGGGACTAACTATGGCTACACCTTC. It translates to CASRIGTNYGYTF.

The J gene is TRBJ2-7, the V gene TRBV27, with TRBD1 as a possible D gene (6 bases). Looked up from germline, CDR1 is MNHEY and CDR2 is SMNVEV (reference sequence). V dropped 4 bases and J dropped 0 bases, with 13 bases sitting between them. The CDR3 consists of 15 residues. CDR3 residues: CASSSHRANSYEQYF. The CDR3 nucleotides read TGTGCCAGCAGTTCCCACAGGGCGAACTCCTACGAGCAGTACTTC.

V usage is TRBV5-6 and J usage is TRBJ1-1; TRBD1 might be the D (5 bases). The CDR3 is made up of 13 amino acids. The V gene's germline CDR1 is SGHDT and CDR2 YYEEEE. Trimming shortened V by 2 bases and J by 2 bases, and 7 bases separated the two germline ends. The CDR3 DNA sequence: TGTGCCAGCAGCTTTCAGGGAAACACTGAAGCTTTCTTT. Its protein product is CASSFQGNTEAFF. Filled out from reference TRBV5-6 and TRBJ1-1, the complete variable domain reads DAGVTQSPTHLIKTRGQQVTLRCSPKSGHDTVSWYQQALGQGPQFIFQYYEEEERQRGNFPDRFSGHQFPNYSSELNVNALLLGDSALYLCASSFQGNTEAFFGQGTRLTVV.

The chain couples TRBV6-5 to TRBJ2-7, with a weak D call TRBD1 (5 bases). The CDR3 totals 12 residues. CDR1 MNHEY and CDR2 SVGAGI come from the germline V gene. Trimming stripped 2 bases from V and 5 bases from J, with 7 bases between. CDR3 DNA: TGTGCCAGCAGTTACCTAGGGGACGAGCAGTACTTC. It specifies CASSYLGDEQYF.

This clonotype was observed a handful of times. The rearrangement links TRBV12-3 or TRBV12-4 to TRBJ1-1; the D gene is possibly TRBD1 (5 bases). The CDR3 loop spans 13 amino acids. V was shortened by 6 bases and J by 4 bases, with 12 bases between the two germline ends. The CDR3 DNA sequence: TGTGCCAGCAGCAGGGACTGGACCACTGAAGCTTTCTTT. It specifies CASSRDWTTEAFF.